This T cell receptor beta chain is drawn from a study of OX40 agonist ivuxolimab in advanced cancers. Study at large: Patients with prior anti-PD-1, anti-PD-L1 or anti-CTLA-4 therapy were eligible; less than 50% had some. Three patients got partial responses; one had hepatocellular carcinoma and two had cutaneous melanoma.

Measured with immunoSEQ multiplex PCR; TCRdb has only the in-frame clones, and not every one. The sample yields about 79,000 clones, around 90% seen once. V was cut by 3 bases and J by 7 bases, with 9 bases left in between. There are 11 residues in the CDR3. The germline V gene encodes CDR1 SQVTM and CDR2 ANQGSEA. The material was CD4+ or CD8+ T cells sorted from blood, obtained in a trial of the OX40 agonist ivuxolimab. The rearrangement uses TRBV29-1 and TRBJ1-2, with D tentatively TRBD1 (5 bases). This sequence originates from an adult with an advanced solid tumor such as melanoma, head and neck, liver or kidney cancer. As DNA, the CDR3 is TGCAGCGTTGACAGGGCCTTTGGCTACACCTTC. Translated, it gives CSVDRAFGYTF.